A selection of T cell receptor beta chains follows, all from one sample in a study of shared clonotypes between healthy human individuals. The data were produced by immunoSEQ multiplex PCR, yet TCRdb's version contains in-frame clones alone and is incomplete. The repertoire has under 1,100,000 clones, 65% to 75% of them found once; the top ten carry approximately 1.5%. Sequenced sample: memory CD4+ T cells sorted from blood. Every receptor here comes from a man between 18 and 29 years old in good health. Each CDR3 is given with its conserved first and last residue. Fields, in order: V gene, clone size, J gene, D gene, CDR3 DNA, CDR3 protein. A D gene is named only where the DNA matches it firmly. Size is stated for part of the rows, as once, few or many counts, or as a class when the clone is expanded.

TRBV2,NA,TRBJ1-5,NA,TGTGCCAGCAGTGAAATTGTAGGGTTTGGCAATCAGCCCCAGCATTTT,CASSEIVGFGNQPQHF
TRBV5-1,NA,TRBJ2-7,NA,TGCGCCAGCAGCTTGGCCCCGGACAGTCACTACGAGCAGTACTTC,CASSLAPDSHYEQYF
TRBV12-5,NA,TRBJ2-1,TRBD1,TGTGCTAGTGGTTCGACAGGGGCCTACAATGAGCAGTTCTTC,CASGSTGAYNEQFF
TRBV5-4,NA,TRBJ2-1,TRBD2,TGTGCCAGCAGCCCGCGGGAGGGAGCGGGAAATGAGCAGTTCTTC,CASSPREGAGNEQFF
TRBV5-1,few,TRBJ2-4,TRBD2,TGCGCCAGCAGCTTGACCGGGGAGGGAAACATTCAGTACTTC,CASSLTGEGNIQYF
TRBV11-1,once,TRBJ2-5,NA,TGTGCCAGCAGCCCCTCGGGGTCCCAAGAGACCCAGTACTTC,CASSPSGSQETQYF
TRBV5-1,NA,TRBJ2-1,TRBD2,TGCGCCAGCAGCTCCGGGCTAGCGGGCGTGAATGAGCAGTTCTTC,CASSSGLAGVNEQFF
TRBV9,NA,TRBJ2-7,NA,TGTGCCAGCAGCGTAGGTAGCTCCTACGAGCAGTACTTC,CASSVGSSYEQYF
TRBV7-9,few,TRBJ1-1,TRBD1,TGTGCCAGCAGCTTAGGGACAGGGGGTGTTGAAGCTTTCTTT,CASSLGTGGVEAFF
TRBV27,NA,TRBJ1-5,NA,TGTGCCAGCAGCCCAATGACCTGGGCAGGACGCAATCAGCCCCAGCATTTT,CASSPMTWAGRNQPQHF
TRBV6-1,NA,TRBJ2-7,NA,TGTGCCAGCAGTTTACAGGCTTACGAGCAGTACTTC,CASSLQAYEQYF
TRBV19,NA,TRBJ1-3,NA,TGTGCCAGTAGAAGGACAGTCATCGTCTCTGGAAACACCATATATTTT,CASRRTVIVSGNTIYF
TRBV6-1,many,TRBJ2-7,NA,TGTGCCAGCATGGGGGACGGGGTCCTCTCCTACGAGCAGTACTTC,CASMGDGVLSYEQYF
TRBV19,NA,TRBJ2-5,NA,TGTGCCAGTAGTATCCTTGGACAGCTCCACTTC,CASSILGQLHF
TRBV29-1,few,TRBJ1-1,TRBD1,TGCAGCGTGGGGTCAGGGGGTACGAACACTGAAGCTTTCTTT,CSVGSGGTNTEAFF
TRBV13,NA,TRBJ2-4,NA,TGTGCCAGCAGCTACGCAGGGCTAGCCAAAAACATTCAGTACTTC,CASSYAGLAKNIQYF
TRBV11-2,NA,TRBJ2-7,TRBD2,TGTGCCAGCAGCGGGGGGGGTGTCGAGCAGTACTTC,CASSGGGVEQYF
TRBV5-1,NA,TRBJ1-2,NA,TGCGCCAGCAGCTTGGGGGGTGCCTCCAGCCAGGCCATACATGGCTACACCTTC,CASSLGGASSQAIHGYTF
TRBV18,NA,TRBJ2-7,TRBD1,TGTGCCAGCTCCCCGCGCGCAGTACAGGGGGCGTCCGAGCAGTACTTC,CASSPRAVQGASEQYF
TRBV7-9,NA,TRBJ1-2,NA,TGTGCCAGCAGCTTAGAGATACGGGGACTTACCGGCTACACCTTC,CASSLEIRGLTGYTF
TRBV27,NA,TRBJ1-1,NA,TGTGCCAGCAGTTTATCGATGCTGAACACTGAAGCTTTCTTT,CASSLSMLNTEAFF
TRBV5-1,NA,TRBJ2-3,TRBD1,TGCGCCAGCAGCGAGAAGACAGGGGAAACAGATACGCAGTATTTT,CASSEKTGETDTQYF
TRBV11-1,NA,TRBJ2-5,TRBD1,TGTGCCAGCAGGTCCGCGGGACAGGCACAAGAGACCCAGTACTTC,CASRSAGQAQETQYF
TRBV18,NA,TRBJ1-1,NA,TGTGCCAGCTCACCACCGCGGGTCACCACTGAAGCTTTCTTT,CASSPPRVTTEAFF
TRBV6-6,NA,TRBJ1-4,NA,TGTGCCAGCATCGGTTCAGACGGGAGAGAAAAACTGTTTTTT,CASIGSDGREKLFF
TRBV18,NA,TRBJ2-6,NA,TGTGCCAGCTCCTCCAGCTCTGGGGCCAACGTCCTGACTTTC,CASSSSSGANVLTF
TRBV5-4,NA,TRBJ2-7,NA,TGTGCCAGCAGCCGCTCCCGCTCCTACGAGCAGTACTTC,CASSRSRSYEQYF
TRBV18,NA,TRBJ2-7,NA,TGTGCCAGCTCACCGGAACAGGGCTACGAGCAGTACTTC,CASSPEQGYEQYF
TRBV5-1,NA,TRBJ2-5,NA,TGCGCCAGCAGCTTGGAACATCGAGGAGAGACCCAGTACTTC,CASSLEHRGETQYF